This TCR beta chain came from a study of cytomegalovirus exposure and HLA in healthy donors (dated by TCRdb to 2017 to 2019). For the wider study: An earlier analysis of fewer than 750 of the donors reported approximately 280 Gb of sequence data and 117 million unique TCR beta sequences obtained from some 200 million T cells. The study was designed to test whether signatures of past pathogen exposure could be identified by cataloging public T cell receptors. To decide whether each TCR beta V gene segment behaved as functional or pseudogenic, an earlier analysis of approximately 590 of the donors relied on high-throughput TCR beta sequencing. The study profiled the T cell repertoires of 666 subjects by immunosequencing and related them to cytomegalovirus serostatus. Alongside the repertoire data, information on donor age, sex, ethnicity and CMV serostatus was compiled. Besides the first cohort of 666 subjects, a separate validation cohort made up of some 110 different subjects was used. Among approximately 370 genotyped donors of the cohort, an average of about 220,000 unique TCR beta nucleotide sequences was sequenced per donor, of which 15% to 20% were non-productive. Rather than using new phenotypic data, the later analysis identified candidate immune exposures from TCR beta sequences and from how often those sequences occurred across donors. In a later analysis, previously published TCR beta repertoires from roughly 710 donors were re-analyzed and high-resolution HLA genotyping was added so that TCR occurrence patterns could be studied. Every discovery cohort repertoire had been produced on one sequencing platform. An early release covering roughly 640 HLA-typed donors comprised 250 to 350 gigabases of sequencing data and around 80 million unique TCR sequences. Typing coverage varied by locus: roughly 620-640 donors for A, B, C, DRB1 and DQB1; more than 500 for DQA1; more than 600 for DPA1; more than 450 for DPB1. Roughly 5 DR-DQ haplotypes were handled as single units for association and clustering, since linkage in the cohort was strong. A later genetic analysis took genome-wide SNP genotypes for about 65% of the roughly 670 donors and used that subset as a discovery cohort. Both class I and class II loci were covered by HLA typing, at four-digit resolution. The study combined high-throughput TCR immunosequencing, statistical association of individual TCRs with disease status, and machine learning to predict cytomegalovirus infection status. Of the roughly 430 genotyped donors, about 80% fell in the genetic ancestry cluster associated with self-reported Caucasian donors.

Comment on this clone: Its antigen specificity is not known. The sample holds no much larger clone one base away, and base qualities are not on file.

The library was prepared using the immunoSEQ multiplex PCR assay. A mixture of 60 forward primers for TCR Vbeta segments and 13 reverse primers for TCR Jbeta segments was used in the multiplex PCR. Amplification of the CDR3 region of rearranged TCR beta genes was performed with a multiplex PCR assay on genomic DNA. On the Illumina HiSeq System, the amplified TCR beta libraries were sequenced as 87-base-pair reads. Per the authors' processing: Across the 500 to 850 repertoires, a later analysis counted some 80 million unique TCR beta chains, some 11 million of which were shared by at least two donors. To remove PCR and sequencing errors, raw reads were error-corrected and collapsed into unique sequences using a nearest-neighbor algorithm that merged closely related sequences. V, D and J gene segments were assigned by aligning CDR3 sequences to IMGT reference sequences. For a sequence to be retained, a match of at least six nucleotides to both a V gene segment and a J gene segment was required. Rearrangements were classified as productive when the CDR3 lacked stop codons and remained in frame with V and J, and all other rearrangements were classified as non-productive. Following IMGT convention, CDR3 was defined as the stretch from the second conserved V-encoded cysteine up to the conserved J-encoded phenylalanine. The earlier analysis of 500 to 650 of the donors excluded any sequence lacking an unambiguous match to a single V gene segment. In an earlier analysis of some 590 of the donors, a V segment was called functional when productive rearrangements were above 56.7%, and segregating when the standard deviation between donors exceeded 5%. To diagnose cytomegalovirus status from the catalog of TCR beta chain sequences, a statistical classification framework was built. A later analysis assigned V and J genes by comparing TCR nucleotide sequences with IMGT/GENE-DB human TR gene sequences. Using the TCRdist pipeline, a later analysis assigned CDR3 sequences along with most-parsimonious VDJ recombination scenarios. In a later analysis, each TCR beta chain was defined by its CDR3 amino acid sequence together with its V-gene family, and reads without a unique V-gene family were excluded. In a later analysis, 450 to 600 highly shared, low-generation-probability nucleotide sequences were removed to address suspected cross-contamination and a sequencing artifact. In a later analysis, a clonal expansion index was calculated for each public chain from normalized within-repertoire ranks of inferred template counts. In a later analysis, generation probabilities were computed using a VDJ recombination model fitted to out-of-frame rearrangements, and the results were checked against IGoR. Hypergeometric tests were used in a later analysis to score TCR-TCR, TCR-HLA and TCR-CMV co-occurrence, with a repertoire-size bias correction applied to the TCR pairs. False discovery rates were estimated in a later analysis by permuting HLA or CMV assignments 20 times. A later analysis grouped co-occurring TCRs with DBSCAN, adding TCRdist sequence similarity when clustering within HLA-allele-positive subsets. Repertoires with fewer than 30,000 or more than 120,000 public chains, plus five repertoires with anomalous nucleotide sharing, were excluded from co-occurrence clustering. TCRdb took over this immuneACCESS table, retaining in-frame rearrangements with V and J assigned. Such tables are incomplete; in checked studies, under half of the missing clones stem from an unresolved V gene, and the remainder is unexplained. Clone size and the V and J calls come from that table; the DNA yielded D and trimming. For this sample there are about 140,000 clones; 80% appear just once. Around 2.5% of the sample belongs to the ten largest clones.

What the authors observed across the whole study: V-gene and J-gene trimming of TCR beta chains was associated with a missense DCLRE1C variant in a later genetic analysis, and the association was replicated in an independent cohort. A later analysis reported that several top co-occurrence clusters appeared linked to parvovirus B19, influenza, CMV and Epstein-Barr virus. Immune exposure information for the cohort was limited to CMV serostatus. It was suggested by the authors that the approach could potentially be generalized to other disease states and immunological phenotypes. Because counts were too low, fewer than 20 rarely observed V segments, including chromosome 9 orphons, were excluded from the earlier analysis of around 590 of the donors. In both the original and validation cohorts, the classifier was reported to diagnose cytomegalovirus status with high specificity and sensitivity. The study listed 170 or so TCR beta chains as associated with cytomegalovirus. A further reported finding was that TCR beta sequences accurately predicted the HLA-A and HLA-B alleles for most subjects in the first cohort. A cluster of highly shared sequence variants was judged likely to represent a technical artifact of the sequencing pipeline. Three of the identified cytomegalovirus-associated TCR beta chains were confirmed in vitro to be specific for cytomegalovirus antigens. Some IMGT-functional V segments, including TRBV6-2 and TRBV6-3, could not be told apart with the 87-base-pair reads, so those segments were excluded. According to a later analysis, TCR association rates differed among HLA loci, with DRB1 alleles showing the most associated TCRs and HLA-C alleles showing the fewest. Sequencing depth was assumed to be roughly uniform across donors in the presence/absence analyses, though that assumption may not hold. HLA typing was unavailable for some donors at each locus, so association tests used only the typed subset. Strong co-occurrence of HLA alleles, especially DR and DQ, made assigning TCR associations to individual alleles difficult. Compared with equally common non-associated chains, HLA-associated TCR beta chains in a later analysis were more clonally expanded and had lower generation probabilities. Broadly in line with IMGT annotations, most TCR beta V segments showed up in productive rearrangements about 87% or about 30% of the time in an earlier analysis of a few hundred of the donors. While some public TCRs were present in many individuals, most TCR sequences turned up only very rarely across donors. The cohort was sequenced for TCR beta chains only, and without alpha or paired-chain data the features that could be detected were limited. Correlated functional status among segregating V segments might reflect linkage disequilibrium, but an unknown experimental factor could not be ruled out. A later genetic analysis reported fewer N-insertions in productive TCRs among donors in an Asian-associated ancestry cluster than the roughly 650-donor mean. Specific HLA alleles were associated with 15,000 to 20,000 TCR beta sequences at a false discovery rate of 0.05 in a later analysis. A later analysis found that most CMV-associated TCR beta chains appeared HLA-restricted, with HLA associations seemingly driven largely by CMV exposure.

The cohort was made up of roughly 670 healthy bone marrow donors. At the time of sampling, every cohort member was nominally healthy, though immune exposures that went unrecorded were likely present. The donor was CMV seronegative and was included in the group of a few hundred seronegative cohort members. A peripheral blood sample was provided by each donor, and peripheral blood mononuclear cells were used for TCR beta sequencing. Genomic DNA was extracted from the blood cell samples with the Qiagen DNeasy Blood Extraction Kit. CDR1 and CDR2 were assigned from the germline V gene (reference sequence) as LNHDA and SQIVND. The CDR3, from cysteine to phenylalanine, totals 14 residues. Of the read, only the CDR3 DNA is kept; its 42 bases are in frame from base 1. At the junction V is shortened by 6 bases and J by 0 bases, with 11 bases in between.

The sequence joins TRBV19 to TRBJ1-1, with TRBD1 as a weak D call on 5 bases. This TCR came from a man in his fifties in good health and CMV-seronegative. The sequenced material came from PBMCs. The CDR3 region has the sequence CASSRQLMNTEAFF. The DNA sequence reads TGTGCCAGTAGCAGACAGCTAATGAACACTGAAGCTTTCTTT.